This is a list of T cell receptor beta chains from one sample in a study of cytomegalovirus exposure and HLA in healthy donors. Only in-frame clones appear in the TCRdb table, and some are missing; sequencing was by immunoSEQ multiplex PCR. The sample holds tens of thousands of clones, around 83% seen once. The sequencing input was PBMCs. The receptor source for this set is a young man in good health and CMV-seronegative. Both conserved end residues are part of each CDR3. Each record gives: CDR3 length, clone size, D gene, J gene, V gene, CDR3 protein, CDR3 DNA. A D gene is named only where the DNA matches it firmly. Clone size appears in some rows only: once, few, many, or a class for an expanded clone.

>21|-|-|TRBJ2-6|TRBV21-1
CASSKGLNWTSDESGANVLTF
TGTGCCAGCAGCAAAGGTCTAAATTGGACTAGCGATGAGTCTGGGGCCAACGTCCTGACTTTC
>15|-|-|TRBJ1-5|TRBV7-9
CASSAGTASNQPQHF
TGTGCCAGCAGCGCGGGGACGGCAAGCAATCAGCCCCAGCATTTT
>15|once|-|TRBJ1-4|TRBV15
CATSGQKRANEKLFF
TGTGCCACCAGCGGACAAAAGCGGGCTAATGAAAAACTGTTTTTT
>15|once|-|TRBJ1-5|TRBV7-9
CASSPGGPGGQPQHF
TGTGCCAGCAGCCCGGGAGGCCCGGGCGGTCAGCCCCAGCATTTT
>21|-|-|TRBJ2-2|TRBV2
CASSEIDVSEGLGPPTGELFF
TGTGCCAGCAGTGAAATCGACGTATCCGAAGGATTGGGGCCACCGACCGGGGAGCTGTTTTTT
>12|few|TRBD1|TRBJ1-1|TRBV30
CAWSRTGSEAFF
TGTGCCTGGAGCCGGACAGGGTCTGAAGCTTTCTTT
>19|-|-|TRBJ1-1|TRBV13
CASSLGLVVWRGLNTEAFF
TGTGCCAGCAGCTTAGGTTTAGTAGTTTGGAGGGGACTGAACACTGAAGCTTTCTTT
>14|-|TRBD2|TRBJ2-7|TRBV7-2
CASSLAGLAGEQYF
TGTGCCAGCAGCTTAGCGGGACTAGCTGGCGAGCAGTACTTC
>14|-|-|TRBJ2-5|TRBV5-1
CASSPIRGRETQYF
TGCGCCAGCAGCCCCATCCGGGGAAGGGAGACCCAGTACTTC
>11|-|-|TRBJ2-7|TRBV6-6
CASTPGDEQYF
TGTGCCAGCACCCCGGGGGACGAGCAGTACTTC
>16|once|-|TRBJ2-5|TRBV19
CASSNQQATLQETQYF
TGTGCCAGTAGTAACCAACAGGCTACCCTTCAAGAGACCCAGTACTTC
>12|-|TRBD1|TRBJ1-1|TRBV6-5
CASSAGTAEAFF
TGTGCCAGCAGTGCCGGGACAGCTGAAGCTTTCTTT
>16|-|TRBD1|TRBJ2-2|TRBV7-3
CASSLAGDREVGELFF
TGTGCCAGCAGCTTAGCCGGGGACAGGGAGGTCGGGGAGCTGTTTTTT
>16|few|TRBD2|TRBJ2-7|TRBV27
CASSQDSGRTPYEQYF
TGTGCCAGCAGCCAAGACAGCGGGAGGACTCCCTACGAGCAGTACTTC
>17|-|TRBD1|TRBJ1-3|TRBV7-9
CASSVLRDRIIGNTIYF
TGTGCCAGCAGCGTGTTACGGGACAGGATAATTGGAAACACCATATATTTT
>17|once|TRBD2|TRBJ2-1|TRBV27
CASSALSGRGFADEQFF
TGTGCCAGCAGTGCCCTTAGCGGGAGGGGGTTTGCCGATGAGCAGTTCTTC
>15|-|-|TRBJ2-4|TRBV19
CASSIGQGVGNIQYF
TGTGCCAGTAGTATAGGCCAGGGTGTAGGAAACATTCAGTACTTC
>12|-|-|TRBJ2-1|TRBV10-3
CAISELPGEQFF
TGTGCCATCAGCGAACTCCCGGGAGAGCAGTTCTTC
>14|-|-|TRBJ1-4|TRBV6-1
CASGTGRGNEKLFF
TGTGCCAGCGGTACAGGGAGGGGTAATGAAAAACTGTTTTTT
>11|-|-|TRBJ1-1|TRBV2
CASSGATEAFF
TGTGCCAGCAGTGGGGCCACTGAAGCTTTCTTT
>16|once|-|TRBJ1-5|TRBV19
CASSIDGGSSNQPQHF
TGTGCCAGTAGTATAGATGGAGGCAGTAGCAATCAGCCCCAGCATTTT
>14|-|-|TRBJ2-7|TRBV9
CASSVGDSTYEQYF
TGTGCCAGCAGCGTGGGGGACTCTACCTACGAGCAGTACTTC
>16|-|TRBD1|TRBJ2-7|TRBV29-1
CSAPGQGAGRTYEQYF
TGCAGCGCCCCGGGACAGGGGGCTGGGCGTACCTACGAGCAGTACTTC
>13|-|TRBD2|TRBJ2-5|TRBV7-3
CASGAGPEETQYF
TGTGCCAGCGGAGCGGGACCCGAGGAGACCCAGTACTTC
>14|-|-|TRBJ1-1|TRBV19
CASSRQGGNTEAFF
TGTGCCAGTAGTCGGCAGGGAGGGAACACTGAAGCTTTCTTT
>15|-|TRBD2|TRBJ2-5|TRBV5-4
CASSFAGELGETQYF
TGTGCCAGCAGCTTTGCGGGAGAGCTGGGGGAGACCCAGTACTTC
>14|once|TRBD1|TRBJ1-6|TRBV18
CASSITGGDSPLHF
TGTGCCAGCTCCATCACAGGGGGTGATTCACCCCTCCACTTT
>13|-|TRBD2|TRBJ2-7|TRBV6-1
CASKASGTYEQYF
TGTGCCAGCAAGGCTAGCGGGACCTACGAGCAGTACTTC
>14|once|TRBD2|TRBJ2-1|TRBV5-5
CASSQKRDYNEQFF
TGCGCCAGCAGCCAAAAGCGGGACTACAATGAGCAGTTCTTC
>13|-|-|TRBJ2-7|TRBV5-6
CASSPGLSYEQYF
TGTGCCAGCAGCCCCGGACTCTCCTACGAGCAGTACTTC
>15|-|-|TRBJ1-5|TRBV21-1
CASTGTADTHQPQHF
TGTGCCAGCACGGGGACAGCCGACACTCATCAGCCCCAGCATTTT
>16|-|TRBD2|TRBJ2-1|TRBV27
CASSGRTSGSYNEQFF
TGTGCCAGCAGCGGCAGGACTAGCGGCTCCTACAATGAGCAGTTCTTC
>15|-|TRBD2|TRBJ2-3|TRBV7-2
CASSLSSGGFDTQYF
TGTGCCAGCAGCTTATCTAGCGGGGGGTTCGATACGCAGTATTTT
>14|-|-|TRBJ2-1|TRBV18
CASTQGTQDNEQFF
TGTGCCAGCACACAGGGGACTCAGGACAATGAGCAGTTCTTC
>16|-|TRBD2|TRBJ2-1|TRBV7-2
CASSLVGGGGVNEQFF
TGTGCCAGCAGCTTAGTTGGCGGGGGGGGAGTGAATGAGCAGTTCTTC
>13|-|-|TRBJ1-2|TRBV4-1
CASSQTGQGGYTF
TGCGCCAGCAGCCAAACAGGGCAAGGTGGCTACACCTTC
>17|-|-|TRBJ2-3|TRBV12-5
CASGLVNGERGTDTQYF
TGTGCTAGTGGTTTGGTAAACGGGGAACGAGGCACAGATACGCAGTATTTT
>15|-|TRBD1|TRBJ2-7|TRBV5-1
CASSSDRGRTNEQYF
TGCGCCAGCAGCTCGGACAGGGGGCGAACTAACGAGCAGTACTTC
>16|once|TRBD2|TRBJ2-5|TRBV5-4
CAGSLGISGGGETQYF
TGTGCCGGCAGCTTGGGAATTAGCGGGGGAGGCGAGACCCAGTACTTC
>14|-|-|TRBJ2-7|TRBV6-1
CASWARGSSYEQYF
TGTGCCAGCTGGGCACGGGGGAGCTCCTACGAGCAGTACTTC
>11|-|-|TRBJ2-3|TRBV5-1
CASSSADTQYF
TGCGCCAGCAGCTCAGCAGATACGCAGTATTTT
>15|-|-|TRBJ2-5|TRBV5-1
CASRYLAQGQETQYF
TGCGCCAGCAGATACCTGGCTCAGGGCCAAGAGACCCAGTACTTC
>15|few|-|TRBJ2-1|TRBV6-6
CASSYTQRPYNEQFF
TGTGCCAGCAGTTACACCCAGCGGCCGTACAATGAGCAGTTCTTC
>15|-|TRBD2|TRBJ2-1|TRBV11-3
CASSLGAGGWDEQFF
TGTGCCAGCAGCTTAGGGGCGGGAGGGTGGGATGAGCAGTTCTTC
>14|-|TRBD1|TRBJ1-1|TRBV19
CASTRDRENTEAFF
TGTGCCAGTACCCGGGACAGGGAGAACACTGAAGCTTTCTTT
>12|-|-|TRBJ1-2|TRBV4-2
CASSQDSYGYTF
TGTGCCAGCAGCCAAGACAGTTACGGCTACACCTTC
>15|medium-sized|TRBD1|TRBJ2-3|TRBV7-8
CASSPNRGPADTQYF
TGTGCCAGCAGCCCCAACAGGGGGCCAGCAGATACGCAGTATTTT
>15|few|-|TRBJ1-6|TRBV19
CASSPSSSYNSPLHF
TGTGCCAGTAGTCCAAGTAGCTCCTATAATTCACCCCTCCACTTT
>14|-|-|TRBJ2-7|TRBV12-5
CASGSEETSYEQYF
TGTGCTAGTGGTTCCGAAGAAACCAGCTACGAGCAGTACTTC
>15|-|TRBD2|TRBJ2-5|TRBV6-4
CASTYRWGGQETQYF
TGTGCCAGCACTTACCGGTGGGGGGGGCAAGAGACCCAGTACTTC
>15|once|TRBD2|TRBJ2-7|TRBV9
CASSVWGGYSYEQYF
TGTGCCAGCAGCGTATGGGGGGGGTACTCCTACGAGCAGTACTTC
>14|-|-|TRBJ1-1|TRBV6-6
CASSYSTGFTEAFF
TGTGCCAGCAGTTACTCGACGGGATTTACTGAAGCTTTCTTT